What follows are 20 T cell receptor beta chains derived from one specimen sequenced in a study of Graves' ophthalmopathy and Graves' hyperthyroidism. The study amplified TCR beta CDR3 regions using RNA transcripts. HTBI primers primed a first-round RT-PCR, and a second-round multiplex PCR followed. A single record per CDR3 protein comes from TCRdb applying MiXCR to the multiplex PCR reads. The table includes under 200,000 distinct CDR3 sequences, more than 30% detected once. The sequenced material came from peripheral blood. These receptors all come from a woman in her forties with Graves' ophthalmopathy.

This clonotype was observed many times. The chain couples TRBV6-1 to TRBJ2-4; perhaps D is TRBD1 or TRBD2 (5 bases each). The germline V and J ends were trimmed by 3 bases and 5 bases, with 8 bases remaining between them. The germline V gene has CDR1 MNHNS and CDR2 SASEGT. The CDR3 consists of 13 residues. The CDR3 sequence is CASSDWGQNIQYF. For the CDR3, the DNA is TGTGCCAGCAGTGATTGGGGACAAAACATTCAGTACTTC.

This clonotype appeared many times. The gene calls are TRBV11-2 and TRBJ2-2; 13 positions match TRBD2. Germline V gives CDR1 SGHAT, CDR2 FQNNGV. CDR3 length: 16 residues. Trimming cost V 8 bases and J 0 bases; bases outside gene matches: 3. The CDR3 bases are TGTGCCAGCGGGACTAGCGGGATCTCGAACACCGGGGAGCTGTTTTTT. It codes for CASGTSGISNTGELFF.

The sample holds many counts of this clonotype. Here the CDR3 reads CASGLTGTGVTEAFF. DNA of the CDR3: TGTGCTAGTGGTTTGACCGGGACAGGGGTCACTGAAGCTTTCTTT. This chain uses TRBV12-5 with TRBJ1-1; 10 nucleotides align to TRBD1. The CDR3 is made up of 15 amino acids. The V segment lost 2 bases and the J segment 4 bases; nucleotides outside the gene matches: 4. Per germline, CDR1 LGHNT and CDR2 FRNRAP.

There are many counts of this clonotype. The chain uses TRBV28 and TRBJ1-5; the match to TRBD1 covers 9 bases. Germline V gene lookup returns CDR1 MDHEN and CDR2 SYDVKM. Trimming removed 5 bases from V and 3 bases from J; junction bases left unmatched: 8. The CDR3 spans 16 residues. The CDR3 is CASSQLTGGNNQPQHF. CDR3 nucleotide sequence: TGTGCCAGCAGTCAATTGACAGGGGGTAACAATCAGCCCCAGCATTTT. Filled out from reference TRBV28 and TRBJ1-5, the complete variable domain reads DVKVTQSSRYLVKRTGEKVFLECVQDMDHENMFWYRQDPGLGLRLIYFSYDVKMKEKGDIPEGYSVSREKKERFSLILESASTNQTSMYLCASSQLTGGNNQPQHFGDGTRLSIL.

The chain uses TRBV12-3 or TRBV12-4 and TRBJ2-7; 8 bases fit TRBD1. V lost 1 base to trimming and J lost 6 bases; unmatched junction nucleotides: 2. This CDR3 is built from 13 residues. CDR3 protein: CASSLGTGSEQYF. The CDR3 nucleotides are TGTGCCAGCAGTTTAGGGACAGGGAGCGAGCAGTACTTC.

This clonotype was seen only once. The chain recombines TRBV12-3 or TRBV12-4 with TRBJ1-1; D is perhaps TRBD1 (5 bases). Trimming removed 7 bases from V and 5 bases from J, with 17 bases in between. This CDR3 spans 14 amino acids. CDR3 amino acids: CASTIGGSGTEAFF. As DNA, the CDR3 is TGTGCCAGCACCATTGGGGGGAGTGGGACTGAAGCTTTCTTT.

The chain combines TRBV20-1 with TRBJ2-5; D not resolved. The CDR3 totals 14 residues. Trimming left V 0 bases short and J 4 bases short, with 12 bases between. The V gene's germline CDR1 is DFQATT and CDR2 SNEGSKA (reference sequence). The CDR3, as DNA: TGCAGTGCTAGAGATCCAGCCTTTCCAGAGACCCAGTACTTC. Amino acid sequence: CSARDPAFPETQYF.

This clonotype was detected many times. The chain uses TRBV15 and TRBJ1-2; no reliable D call. The length of the CDR3 is 13 residues. V was trimmed by 4 bases and J by 3 bases, leaving 9 bases between them. From germline, CDR1 is LNHNV and CDR2 YYDKDF (reference sequence). Written as DNA, the CDR3 is TGTGCCACCAGCATTAGGAGGGACTATGGCTACACCTTC. This translates into CATSIRRDYGYTF.

This clonotype was observed at least ten times. The chain is built from TRBV6-5 and TRBJ1-3; no firm D call. Trimming left V 0 bases short and J 0 bases short, with 9 bases between. Germline-derived CDR1 and CDR2 are MNHEY and SVGAGI. The CDR3 covers 16 residues. CDR3 nucleotide sequence: TGTGCCAGCAGTTACTCGATGAGCTTCTCTGGAAACACCATATATTTT. It translates to CASSYSMSFSGNTIYF.

The table lists this clonotype with many counts. V is TRBV6-5 and J is TRBJ1-6; D may be TRBD1 (6 bases). CDR3 length equals 14 residues. The V gene lost 7 bases and the J gene lost 4 bases, with 11 bases spanning the gap. Looked up from germline, CDR1 is MNHEY and CDR2 is SVGAGI. The CDR3 coding sequence is TGTGCCAGCACTCGGGACACTTATAATTCACCCCTCCACTTT. Protein product: CASTRDTYNSPLHF.

In this sample, this clonotype turned up many times. The chain combines TRBV2 with TRBJ1-1, with D possibly matching TRBD1 (5 bases). Between the trimmed V and J ends, which lost 5 bases and 5 bases, there was a span of 18 bases. The CDR3 totals 15 residues. The germline CDR1 and CDR2 sequences are SNHLY and FYNNEI. The CDR3 protein is CASSFGGSGSTEAFF. Here the CDR3 DNA reads TGTGCCAGCAGTTTTGGGGGGTCAGGGAGTACTGAAGCTTTCTTT.

The CDR3 loop reads CASSEGGRTEAFF. CDR3 bases: TGTGCCAGCAGTGAGGGGGGTCGCACTGAAGCTTTCTTT. The V and J genes are TRBV6-1 and TRBJ1-1, with D possibly matching TRBD1 (5 bases). This CDR3 has 13 residues. Trimming left V 3 bases short and J 4 bases short, with 9 bases between. CDR1 and CDR2 (germline): MNHNS, SASEGT.

This clonotype is deemed medium-sized (0.01 to 0.1%). The chain has TRBV6-1 and TRBJ1-2, with a possible D match to TRBD1 (5 bases). The CDR3 consists of 14 residues. Germline V gene lookup returns CDR1 MNHNS and CDR2 SASEGT. V was trimmed by 2 bases and J by 5 bases, leaving 12 bases between them. Here the CDR3 DNA reads TGTGCCAGCAGTGAACTGGGGCGCGTATATGGCTACACCTTC. Protein: CASSELGRVYGYTF.

This clonotype was picked up many times. The J gene is TRBJ1-3, the V gene TRBV6-5, with a weak D call TRBD1 (6 bases). The V gene's germline CDR1 is MNHEY and CDR2 SVGAGI. V was clipped by 7 bases and J by 4 bases, with 20 bases between them. The CDR3 length is 16 residues. The CDR3 loop is CASTRGRGTGGNTIYF. CDR3 DNA sequence: TGTGCCAGCACTCGAGGGCGGGGAACAGGGGGAAACACCATATATTTT.

By share of the sample, this clonotype is medium-sized (0.01 to 0.1%). The CDR3, as DNA: TGTGCCACAAGAGCGGGGGGGACGAAGACCCAGTACTTC. Its protein is CATRAGGTKTQYF. This chain uses TRBV12-3 or TRBV12-4 with TRBJ2-5, with 10 nucleotides matching TRBD2. V shed 10 bases, J shed 6 bases, and the junction held 8 bases outside the gene matches. The CDR3 contains 13 residues.

This clonotype has ten or more counts. The rearrangement joins TRBV5-5 to TRBJ1-6; D is uncertain. V lost 0 bases and J lost 3, with 7 bases in between. The CDR3 sequence is 15 residues long. Germline assignment: CDR1 SGHKS and CDR2 YYEKEE (reference sequence). The CDR3 loop is CASSLDQYYNSPLHF. The CDR3 bases are TGTGCCAGCAGCTTGGATCAGTACTATAATTCACCCCTCCACTTT. The full variable domain, rest sourced from reference TRBV5-5 and TRBJ1-6, is DAGVTQSPTHLIKTRGQQVTLRCSPISGHKSVSWYQQVLGQGPQFIFQYYEKEERGRGNFPDRFSARQFPNYSSELNVNALLLGDSALYLCASSLDQYYNSPLHFGNGTRLTVT.

This clonotype was recorded only once. The chain has TRBV15 and TRBJ2-5; weak D call: TRBD1 (6 bases). V was shortened by 1 base and J by 5 bases, with 11 bases between the two germline ends. This CDR3 contains 14 residues. Germline CDR1 and CDR2: LNHNV and YYDKDF (reference sequence). CDR3 nucleotide sequence: TGTGCCACCAGCAGAGGGCAGGGGACGGAGACCCAGTACTTC. As protein: CATSRGQGTETQYF.

This clonotype appeared many times. The rearrangement uses TRBV10-3 and TRBJ2-7; D is perhaps TRBD2 (5 bases). The germline V and J ends were trimmed by 2 bases and 2 bases, with 22 bases remaining between them. CDR1 ENHRY and CDR2 SYGVKD come from the germline V gene. The CDR3 has 18 amino acids. CDR3: CAISEIRSGDALAYEQYF. As DNA, the CDR3 is TGTGCCATCAGTGAGATCAGGAGCGGCGATGCCTTGGCCTACGAGCAGTACTTC.

The V call is TRBV7-2, the J call TRBJ2-5; D is perhaps TRBD2 (5 bases). The germline CDR1 and CDR2 sequences are SGHTA and FQGNSA. V was shortened by 4 bases and J by 5 bases, with 14 bases between the two germline ends. This CDR3 is built from 14 residues. CDR3 loop: CASSSGPAVETQYF. DNA of the CDR3: TGTGCCAGCAGCTCAGGACCAGCGGTGGAGACCCAGTACTTC.

At least ten counts were recorded for this clonotype. The chain uses TRBV6-1 and TRBJ2-7; 11 bases agree with TRBD2. The CDR3 loop spans 15 amino acids. Trimming took 8 bases from V and 6 from J; bases not matched to a gene: 12. CDR1 is MNHNS, CDR2 SASEGT, per germline. The CDR3 region is CASRLAGPPGGEQYF. CDR3 coding DNA: TGTGCCAGCCGACTAGCGGGGCCGCCCGGAGGCGAGCAGTACTTC.